A selection of T cell receptor beta chains follows, all from one sample in a study of blood T cell repertoires in COVID-19. Some clones are missing from TCRdb's copy, which holds only in-frame ones; the method was immunoSEQ multiplex PCR. This sample has 200,000 to 300,000 clones, with over 80% found just once. The sequencing sample was made of peripheral blood. The receptors here all came from a middle-aged woman with acute or convalescent COVID-19. The CDR3 runs from the conserved cysteine through the conserved F or W. The order of the fields is V gene, CDR3 protein.

v_call: TRBV5-1; cdr3_aa: CASSWGQSNEKLFF
v_call: TRBV23-1; cdr3_aa: CASSQVVGAGGNQPQHF
v_call: TRBV5-6; cdr3_aa: CASSLLSLLAEAFF
v_call: TRBV30; cdr3_aa: CAWSIRDRSYTEAFF
v_call: TRBV5-1; cdr3_aa: CASSLEARAGGYQETQYF
v_call: TRBV5-1; cdr3_aa: CASGIRGQETQYF
v_call: TRBV6-1; cdr3_aa: CASSERGEKLFF
v_call: TRBV5-1; cdr3_aa: CASSSKQGSETQYF
v_call: TRBV5-5; cdr3_aa: CASSLGNPGTAFNEKLFF
v_call: TRBV9; cdr3_aa: CASSVEGGTGGYEKLFF
v_call: TRBV6-5; cdr3_aa: CASSPEGIQYF
v_call: TRBV5-1; cdr3_aa: CASRRGGQDYGYTF
v_call: TRBV6-1; cdr3_aa: CASSEDRLNTEAFF
v_call: TRBV7-8; cdr3_aa: CASSLGVSRNTGELFF
v_call: TRBV11-3; cdr3_aa: CASSFRTGEAFF
v_call: TRBV19; cdr3_aa: CASSGGGNTGELFF
v_call: TRBV5-6; cdr3_aa: CASSLSPQGPFSYNSPLHF
v_call: TRBV5-1; cdr3_aa: CASSLAGAGGGETQYF
v_call: TRBV27; cdr3_aa: CASRTSGHNTEAFF
v_call: TRBV13; cdr3_aa: CASSLGRPVSYGYTF
v_call: TRBV11-2; cdr3_aa: CASSFGTSTEAFF
v_call: TRBV28; cdr3_aa: CASITGQGGGQPQHF
v_call: TRBV30; cdr3_aa: CAWSAGVGNQPQHF
v_call: TRBV7-9; cdr3_aa: CASRQQGPGELFF
v_call: TRBV5-1; cdr3_aa: CASSSRGALNTEAFF
v_call: TRBV3-1/TRBV3-2; cdr3_aa: CASRATSGGSTDTQYF
v_call: TRBV3-1/TRBV3-2; cdr3_aa: CASSPGAGDGGNIQYF
v_call: TRBV28; cdr3_aa: CASSLIQGGVANYGYTF
v_call: TRBV5-1; cdr3_aa: CASSPGTSGGEWQYF
v_call: TRBV30; cdr3_aa: CAWHTGTSGADTQYF
v_call: TRBV7-9; cdr3_aa: CASSLGQPLEGYTF
v_call: TRBV1; cdr3_aa: CTSSQSTLPPGELFF
v_call: TRBV11-2; cdr3_aa: CASSFSGGAFAGELFF
v_call: TRBV30; cdr3_aa: CAWMPPGGARNNSPLHF
v_call: TRBV24-1; cdr3_aa: CATSDGDNFFPQHF
v_call: TRBV10-1; cdr3_aa: CASSTIFRKGVGYGYTF
v_call: TRBV2; cdr3_aa: CASMRSSTGNQPQHF
v_call: TRBV28; cdr3_aa: CASSLRGSGNTIYF
v_call: TRBV9; cdr3_aa: CASSASAGNTNYGYTF
v_call: TRBV5-6; cdr3_aa: CASSLAGQGNYGYTF
v_call: TRBV13; cdr3_aa: CASSLAVGQPNSPLHF
v_call: TRBV19; cdr3_aa: CASSIGLGGHYGYTF
v_call: TRBV21-1; cdr3_aa: CASTPGQGGETQYF
v_call: TRBV5-1; cdr3_aa: CASSLRQGFFFYNEQFF
v_call: TRBV7-9; cdr3_aa: CASSLGTGTMETQYF
v_call: TRBV3-1/TRBV3-2; cdr3_aa: CASSQGTGWETQYF
v_call: TRBV19; cdr3_aa: CASSIVGSAAYSNQPQHF
v_call: TRBV19; cdr3_aa: CASSPGQGALGYTF
v_call: TRBV9; cdr3_aa: CASSVGQGYRDTQYF
v_call: TRBV27; cdr3_aa: CASSSLGLDAGGYTF
v_call: TRBV12-3/TRBV12-4; cdr3_aa: CAMNRGSASYTF
v_call: TRBV11-2; cdr3_aa: CASSLDLGARGYTF